These 13 T cell receptor beta chains came from one sample sequenced in a study of tumor-infiltrating lymphocytes in primary liver carcinoma. A constant-region primer primed TCR beta cDNA synthesis from about 0.45 ug of total RNA. Three nested multiplex PCR rounds, a slightly modified ARM-PCR, produced the libraries for TCR beta. Rounds one and two of PCR, each of approximately 11 cycles, were primed with TRBV1-TRBV30 forward primers and a C-beta reverse primer. One entry per CDR3 protein, called by TCRdb with MiXCR from the multiplex PCR reads. This table holds 100,000 or so distinct CDR3 sequences, about four fifths found once. Joint extraction of RNA and DNA used roughly 18-34 mg of bulk tissue that was unsorted. The sequenced sample was liver tumor tissue from sampling region 3. The subset denotes: tumor region T3, left-lateral pole. The origin of the receptors is a man aged 35-49 years with primary liver carcinoma and hepatitis B virus infection.

The chain uses TRBV29-1 and TRBJ2-7, with D perhaps TRBD1 or TRBD2 (5 bases each). There are 16 residues in the CDR3. The V end lost 7 bases, the J end lost 5 bases, and 27 bases lay between the germline ends. The germline V gene encodes CDR1 SQVTM and CDR2 ANQGSEA. This CDR3 is CSAMTFGTDTPHEQYF. As DNA, the CDR3 is TGCAGCGCCATGACATTTGGGACCGACACTCCCCACGAGCAGTACTTC.

This clonotype was recorded only once. At one end, the junction sequence differs from germline, possibly due to a read error. This chain uses TRBV11-2 with TRBJ2-1; 12 bases line up with TRBD2. Germline V gene data show CDR1 as SGHAT and CDR2 as FQNNGV. The CDR3 length is 16 residues. CDR3 sequence: CASSLLTSGSSHEQFF. The CDR3 coding sequence is TGTGCTAGCAGCCTCCTGACTAGCGGGAGTAGTCATGAGCAGTTCTTC.

A single count supports this clonotype. Without the conserved terminal phenylalanine or tryptophan, this CDR3 likely stems from a read error. The chain employs TRBV30 and TRBJ2-5; either TRBD1 or TRBD2 may supply D (5 bases each). Germline lookup yields CDR1 GTSNPN and CDR2 SVGIG (reference sequence). The CDR3 has 14 amino acids. The V end lost 5 bases, the J end lost 5 bases, and 18 bases lay between the germline ends. The DNA for the CDR3 is TGTGCCTGGGGCACTAGTGGGGGTCGCGAGACCCAGTACCTC. As protein: CAWGTSGGRETQYL.

Notes on this clonotype: Compared with germline, one end of the junction differs, possibly owing to a read error. This sequence joins TRBV4-3 and TRBJ2-2; D is tentatively TRBD1 or TRBD2 (5 bases each). CDR1 is LGHNA and CDR2 is YSLEER in the germline V gene. The CDR3 totals 19 residues. Written as DNA, the CDR3 is TGCGCCAGCAGCCCCCGAGGCCCGACAAGGGGCGGTTCCACCGGGGAGATGTTTTTT. Amino acid sequence: CASSPRGPTRGGSTGEMFF.

With regard to this clonotype: An end of the junction differs from the germline gene, which may be a read error. This chain joins TRBV12-3 or TRBV12-4 and TRBJ1-1; a weak D match, TRBD1 (5 bases). The CDR3 sequence is 14 residues long. The CDR3 nucleotides read TGTGCCAGCGGTTCGGCAAACAGGAACACTGAAGCTATCTTT. It is translated as CASGSANRNTEAIF.

Details on this clonotype: The conserved phenylalanine or tryptophan normally closing the CDR3 is absent here, so this likely arose from a read error. The chain is built from TRBV12-3 or TRBV12-4 and TRBJ2-2, with TRBD2 as a possible D gene (6 bases). Between the trimmed V and J ends, which lost 3 bases and 7 bases, there was a span of 15 bases. CDR3 length: 15 amino acids. CDR3 loop: CASSFRGCKGGELFV. The DNA for the CDR3 is TGTGCCAGCAGTTTCCGGGGGTGCAAGGGCGGGGAGCTGTTTGTT.

This clonotype was seen more than once but under ten times. Lacking the conserved final phenylalanine or tryptophan, this CDR3 likely reflects a read error. The V and J genes are TRBV19 and TRBJ1-5; no reliable D call. The V end lost 5 bases, the J end lost 0 bases, and 11 bases lay between the germline ends. Germline values: CDR1 LNHDA, CDR2 SQIVND (reference sequence). The CDR3 length is 15 residues. As DNA, the CDR3 is TGTGCCAGTAGTTGGAGCCGCTATAGCAATCAGCCCCAGCATTCT. Protein product: CASSWSRYSNQPQHS.

Comments on this clonotype: The missing conserved phenylalanine or tryptophan at the end of this CDR3 makes a read error likely. It is unclear where the CDR3 begins or ends on the DNA, so no DNA is shown, and the CDR3 is as TCRdb lists it. J is TRBJ2-7 and V is TRBV6-2 or TRBV6-3. The CDR3 numbers 13 amino acids, ends counted. Germline loops: CDR1 MNHEY, CDR2 SVGEGT. CDR3 protein: CATSYEVPYEHYL.

Turning to this clonotype: At one of its ends the junction is not consistent with the germline gene, which may arise from a read error. This chain uses TRBV11-2 with TRBJ1-4, with D perhaps TRBD1 (6 bases). The CDR3 loop spans 14 amino acids. Germline V gives CDR1 SGHAT, CDR2 FQNNGV. CDR3 in DNA: TGTGCCAGCAGTTTAGATCTTGGGGGGCTCATGCTGTATTTT. This sequence encodes CASSLDLGGLMLYF.

Comments on this clonotype: Just one base apart from a much larger clone, this may be a read error. The genes are TRBV14 and TRBJ2-1; D is ambiguous. The assigned J gene may be wrong: the sequence end matches TRBJ2-7 better. The length of the CDR3 is 15 residues. CDR1 is SGHDN and CDR2 is FVKESK in the germline V gene. The CDR3 sequence is CASSQDIDSHNEQYF. CDR3 coding DNA: TGTGCCAGCAGCCAAGATATCGACTCTCACAATGAGCAGTACTTC.

A word on this clonotype: The CDR3 does not close with the conserved phenylalanine or tryptophan, likely indicating a read error. The gene calls are TRBV11-2 and TRBJ2-6; 8 nucleotides match TRBD1. Germline V CDR1 and CDR2: SGHAT, FQNNGV. The length of the CDR3 is 21 residues. The ends lost 5 bases at V and 0 bases at J; junction bases unmatched: 18. The CDR3 region has the DNA TGTGCCAGCAGCATAGGGGGAGACAGGGGCATTTCCCTCTCTGGGGCCAACGTCCTGACTCTT. It codes for CASSIGGDRGISLSGANVLTL.

V and J are TRBV6-2 or TRBV6-3 and TRBJ2-2, with TRBD2 as a possible D gene (6 bases). CDR3 size: 16 residues. Deletions cut 7 bases from V and 2 bases from J, with 17 bases between. The germline V gene encodes CDR1 MNHEY and CDR2 SVGEGT. Written as DNA, the CDR3 is TGTGCCAGCATCGGCGGGGCTGCTACCAACACCGGGGAGCTGTTTTTT. Protein sequence: CASIGGAATNTGELFF.

The chain employs TRBV3-1 and TRBJ1-6; D not resolved. The CDR3 extends over 13 amino acids. CDR1 is LGHDT and CDR2 is YNNKEL in the germline V gene (reference sequence). Trimming removed 5 bases from V and 8 bases from J, with 10 bases in between. The CDR3: CASSDLLDSPLHF. CDR3 in DNA: TGTGCCAGCAGCGATCTTTTGGATTCACCCCTCCACTTT.